Given below is one T cell receptor beta chain in context. This sample is drawn from a study of blood T cell repertoires in COVID-19. In the study overall: Acute and convalescent COVID-19 samples came from the United States, Italy and Spain. T cells, B-cell-depleted T cells, or PBMCs provided the cDNA or gDNA that served as material.

The CDR3 length is 15 residues. Germline assignment: CDR1 SGHTS and CDR2 YDEGEE. V shed 4 bases and J shed 8 bases, with 21 bases lying between them. Here immunoSEQ multiplex PCR was the method, and the copy in TCRdb shows in-frame clones only, minus some. The sample shows more than 200,000 clones, around nine tenths of them seen only once. V gene TRBV5-8 combines with J gene TRBJ1-2, with D possibly TRBD1 on 6 matching bases. Specimen: peripheral blood. This sequence originates from a man aged 30 to 45 with active or convalescent COVID-19. CDR3 nucleotides: TGTGCCAGCAGCATGCGGCGGGGGGGCGTAGTGGGCTACACCTTC. It translates to CASSMRRGGVVGYTF.